These 8 T cell receptor beta chains were sequenced from one sample in a study of Ad26.COV2.S vaccination and SARS-CoV-2 variants (dated by TCRdb to 2020 to 2022). Interpreted using the paper, the treatment or condition label stands for: around 19 received Ad26.COV2.S at low or high dose, single or two shots; about 5 received placebo; per-sample allocation not given. Repertoires of vaccine and placebo recipients were sequenced from samples taken on day 63 after the first injection. Library creation used the immunoSEQ multiplex PCR assay. Held by TCRdb, this immuneACCESS table contains in-frame sequences only and omits some clones. Under half of the omission traces to an unresolved V gene where checked; the cause of the rest is unknown. The sample table contains some 400,000 clones; only one count was recorded for 89% of them. The ten top clones hold 1.9% of the sample. Here the sequenced sample was peripheral blood, taken in a trial of Ad26.COV2.S vaccine versus placebo. Every receptor here comes from a person aged 18 to 65 who received the Ad26.COV2.S COVID-19 vaccine or a placebo.

This chain links TRBV10-1 with TRBJ1-2; D is unresolved. V was cut by 0 bases and J by 4 bases, with 9 bases left in between. The CDR3 contains 14 residues. From germline, CDR1 is WNHNN and CDR2 SYGVQD (reference sequence). CDR3 DNA: TGCGCCAGCAGTGAGTCCGGGCAGCTCTATGGCTACACCTTC. It translates to CASSESGQLYGYTF.

The chain combines TRBV7-8 with TRBJ2-1, with D possibly TRBD1 on 6 matching bases. Germline V gene sequence: CDR1 SGHVS, CDR2 FQNEAQ. V was cut by 5 bases and J by 9 bases, with 11 bases left in between. The CDR3 covers 12 residues. The CDR3 coding sequence is TGTGCCAGCAGCCAGGGGAGTGTTGAGCAGTTCTTC. It specifies CASSQGSVEQFF.

The chain combines TRBV3-1 (or the pseudogene TRBV3-2) with TRBJ1-1; no clear D. V lost 1 base and J lost 5, with 11 bases in between. Germline CDR1 reads LGHDT; CDR2 reads YNNKEL (reference sequence). The CDR3 is made up of 14 amino acids. In DNA, the CDR3 is TGTGCCAGCAGCCAAGTTACCTCCAGGACTGAAGCTTTCTTT. Translation gives CASSQVTSRTEAFF.

The V and J genes are TRBV3-1 (or the pseudogene TRBV3-2) and TRBJ2-1; D not resolved. The germline V and J ends were trimmed by 1 base and 2 bases, with 9 bases remaining between them. Germline CDR1 is LGHDT and CDR2 is YNNKEL (reference sequence). The CDR3 has 15 amino acids. The CDR3 is CASSQGRPTYNEQFF. CDR3 in DNA: TGTGCCAGCAGCCAAGGCAGGCCAACCTACAATGAGCAGTTCTTC.

The gene calls are TRBV6-2 or TRBV6-3 and TRBJ2-2; a weak D match, TRBD2 (6 bases). Trimming left V 2 bases short and J 6 bases short, with 13 bases between. This CDR3 comprises 15 residues. CDR1 is MNHEY and CDR2 is SVGEGT in the germline V gene. CDR3 sequence reads: CASSYGGIQAGELFF. CDR3 DNA: TGTGCCAGCAGTTACGGCGGGATACAGGCCGGGGAGCTGTTTTTT.

This clone showed up just a few times. The rearrangement links TRBV9 to TRBJ1-4; D remains unclear. The CDR3 is 16 residues long. Germline CDR1 reads SGDLS; CDR2 reads YYNGEE. V was pared by 4 bases and J by 4 bases, with 17 bases between. For the CDR3, the DNA is TGTGCCAGCAGCTCCACCCCGGACGGGAATAATGAAAAACTGTTTTTT. This codes for CASSSTPDGNNEKLFF.

CDR3 DNA sequence: TGTGCCAGCAGATTCGACAGGACCTACGAGCAGTACTTC. Encoded protein: CASRFDRTYEQYF. The chain recombines TRBV2 with TRBJ2-7; D is perhaps TRBD1 (6 bases). V was trimmed by 6 bases and J by 2 bases, leaving 11 bases between them. This CDR3 region has 13 residues. Per the germline V gene, CDR1 is SNHLY and CDR2 is FYNNEI.

The rearrangement uses TRBV5-1 and TRBJ2-5, with 14 bases fitting TRBD2. V was pared by 4 bases and J by 4 bases, with 9 bases of the junction left unmatched. The CDR3 runs to 17 residues. Germline V gene lookup returns CDR1 SGHRS and CDR2 YFSETQ. The CDR3 sequence is CASSVGLAGEGRETQYF. The CDR3 bases are TGCGCCAGCAGCGTGGGACTAGCGGGAGAAGGGCGAGAGACCCAGTACTTC.